This T cell receptor (beta chain) appears in the sequencing data of a study of regulatory T cells in long-lasting Graves disease. The study, taken as a whole, reports: Persistent disease was characterized by preferential usage of TRBV28, TRBJ1-2 and TRBJ2-5.

Time point denoted: persistent/refractory GD, antithyroid drugs over 5 years with positive TRAb. Following extraction of RNA from PBMCs, that RNA was used to make the TCR library. A word on this clonotype: Its antigen is as yet unknown.

Trimming pared 4 bases from V and 4 bases from J, leaving 20 bases between. Germline CDR1 reads SGHRS; CDR2 reads YFSETQ. The length of the CDR3 is 16 residues. Arm-PCR with iRepertoire HTBI primers amplified the CDR3 regions for these TCR beta libraries. TCRdb redid the calling of the multiplex PCR reads with MiXCR, one entry per CDR3 protein. The sample lists fewer than 550,000 distinct CDR3 sequences; 20% to 25% were seen once. The sequences come from peripheral blood mononuclear cells (PBMCs), collected when the disease was refractory, from a patient treated with antithyroid drugs. V gene TRBV5-1 combines with J gene TRBJ1-1, with D perhaps matching TRBD1 (6 bases). The TCR sequence derives from a female donor with Graves disease. The CDR3, as DNA: TGCGCCAGCAGCCCGGGGCTGCGGGGGGCGGGCACTGAAGCTTTCTTT. Translating gives CASSPGLRGAGTEAFF.